This TCR beta chain was obtained from a study of blood T cell repertoires in COVID-19. About the study: COVID-19 samples, acute and convalescent, were from the United States, Italy and Spain. In each case, the material was cDNA or gDNA derived from T cells, B-cell-depleted T cells, or PBMCs.

In the original analysis: Nucleated cell counts were estimated from reference gene primer amplification. Libraries were prepared by immunoSEQ multiplex PCR; TCRdb keeps only in-frame clonotypes and omits some of them. The DNA was the basis for D and trimming; V, J and clone size are from that table. The table lists about 70,000 clones, approximately 90% of them singletons. The CDR3 spans 13 residues. CDR1 is SNHLY and CDR2 is FYNNEI in the germline V gene. V shed 8 bases and J shed 2 bases, with 11 bases lying between them. The TCR sequence derives from an older man with active COVID-19. The chain recombines TRBV2 with TRBJ2-3, with D tentatively TRBD1 (5 bases). Sequences were obtained from peripheral blood. The CDR3 region has the DNA TGTGCCAGCCTCAGGGCTGTCACAGATACGCAGTATTTT. Translating it yields CASLRAVTDTQYF.